This TCR beta chain was sequenced during a study of cytomegalovirus exposure and HLA in healthy donors. General observations from the study: Researchers had no immune exposure information except CMV serostatus available. Sequencing depth across donors, presence/absence analyses assumed, was roughly uniform. The authors later found TCR association rates varying by HLA locus, with DRB1 most and HLA-C fewest.

Trimming removed 5 bases from V and 3 bases from J; junction bases left unmatched: 6. The CDR3 is 14 amino acids. In germline, CDR1 is MNHNS, CDR2 SASEGT. As concerns this clone: As yet, its antigen is unknown.

The PCR used 60 Vbeta and 13 Jbeta primers. Sequenced by immunoSEQ multiplex PCR; TCRdb stores in-frame clones only, minus some. The sample consists of 110,000 to 150,000 clones, about 72% of them appearing once. This TCR was recovered from a man aged 35 to 55 in good health and CMV-seronegative. The rearrangement joins TRBV6-1 to TRBJ2-7, with 8 bases aligning to TRBD1. The sequenced sample consisted of PBMCs. For the CDR3, the DNA is TGTGCCAGCAGTAGGGGCGGACAGGGCTACGAGCAGTACTTC. Translating it yields CASSRGGQGYEQYF.